This TCR beta chain was profiled in a study of OX40 agonist ivuxolimab in advanced cancers. Describing the broader study: Ivuxolimab was an agonistic, fully human IgG2 monoclonal antibody directed against OX40 (CD134), a costimulatory receptor. Intravenous ivuxolimab was administered to patients every 2 weeks at six dose levels: 0.01, 0.1, 0.3, 1.5, 3 and 10 mg/kg. Of the approximately 53 patients in dose escalation, 19 had hepatocellular carcinoma, approximately 15 had melanoma, 9 had renal cell carcinoma and 9 had head and neck cancer. The dose-escalation cohort was 82.7% male with a mean age of approximately 60 years, ranging from roughly 23 to 90. Patients were allowed to have had prior anti-PD-1, anti-PD-L1 or anti-CTLA-4 therapy, and approximately 40% of the dose-escalation patients had been treated with checkpoint inhibitors. Partial responses were achieved by three dose-escalation patients, of whom one had hepatocellular carcinoma and two had cutaneous melanoma. The purpose of peripheral TCRbeta sequencing was to test whether ivuxolimab changed TCR sequence diversity and led to clonal T-cell expansion. The paper covers the monotherapy dose-escalation part of the phase I ivuxolimab trial, which included N of about 50 patients.

Patients with a history of autoimmune disease or receiving systemic immunosuppression were excluded from the trial. Peripheral blood for TCR sequencing was collected from all dose cohorts at baseline, on cycle 4 day 1, and on cycle 7 day 1. Samples were obtained from an open-label, multicenter, first-in-human phase I dose-escalation trial of ivuxolimab. The trial enrolled adults with locally advanced or metastatic head and neck squamous cell, hepatocellular, melanoma or renal cell carcinoma. CD4+ and CD8+ T cells were sorted separately from peripheral blood before TCR sequencing. Study-wide findings and limitations: In the 0.1-3.0 mg/kg groups, partial responders were among the patients with the lowest normalized peripheral clonal expansion, particularly in CD8+ T cells. At doses from 0.1 to 3.0 mg/kg, clonal expansion was seen in both CD4+ and CD8+ blood T cells between baseline and week 6. Low levels of normalized T-cell clonal expansion were also seen in some patients who did not respond. After ivuxolimab, more expanded clones were found on average in CD8+ T cells than in CD4+ T cells. Which antigens the clonally expanded peripheral T cells were specific for was not determined.

Spanning cysteine to phenylalanine, the CDR3 consists of 13 amino acids. Just the 39-base CDR3 DNA is kept, in frame starting at base 1. V is cut by 3 bases and J by 0 bases, and the space between the germline ends is 3 bases. For CDR1 and CDR2, the germline V gene lists SGHTA and FQGTGA. For sequencing of the TCRbeta CDR3 region, genomic DNA was extracted from the sorted cells. TCRbeta CDR3 regions were sequenced using the immunoSEQ Assay. TCRdb retrieved this table from immuneACCESS and kept in-frame rearrangements only. Not all clones are present; in checked studies, unresolved V genes account for under half, and no reason is known for the remainder. This sample gives over 60,000 clones in total; 80% to 90% of them show up just once. 0.85% to 1% of the sample comes from the top ten. A note on this clone: There is no known antigen for this receptor. Per-nucleotide qualities are absent, and no much larger clonotype sits a single base away.

The chain employs TRBV7-3 and TRBJ2-1, with no D gene named confidently. The sequence was collected from an adult with an advanced solid tumor such as melanoma, head and neck, liver or kidney cancer. Sequencing was performed on CD4+ or CD8+ T cells sorted from blood, taken in a trial of the OX40 agonist ivuxolimab. The nucleotide sequence is given as TGTGCCAGCAGCTTGACCTCCTACAATGAGCAGTTCTTC. Translation gives CASSLTSYNEQFF. With all but the CDR3 taken from the reference TRBV7-3 and TRBJ2-1 genes, the full variable domain is: GAGVSQTPSNKVTEKGKYVELRCDPISGHTALYWYRQSLGQGPEFLIYFQGTGAADDSGLPNDRFFAVRPEGSVSTLKIQRTERGDSAVYLCASSLTSYNEQFFGPGTRLTVL.